The clone carrying this T cell receptor (beta chain) was detected only once. Its antigen is unidentified. The sample originates from a study of shared clonotypes between healthy human individuals. Whole-study results and caveats: Some clonotypes were shared by all four sorted-subset donors, while others were not shared. The non-shared ones had lower generation probabilities than the shared ones. At large depth, rarefaction still showed sorted-subset sequencing to be incomplete.

CDR3 size: 14 residues. Germline loops: CDR1 SGHAT, CDR2 FQNNGV. V trimming: 6 bases; J trimming: 6 bases; junction bases outside the gene matches: 6. An even split of each subset's genomic DNA across several immunoSEQ plates was performed. Method: immunoSEQ multiplex PCR; TCRdb's copy keeps in-frame clones and lacks some. The table lists 2 million to 2.5 million clones, approximately 95% of them singletons. V and J are TRBV11-2 and TRBJ2-7; 12 bases are a match to TRBD2. The clonotype was recovered from a man aged 18-30 years in good health. Some clones in this sample may be carry-over from other donors' samples. Specimen: naive CD4+ T cells from PBMCs. Subset specified: CD45RA+ positively selected. The DNA of the CDR3 is TGTGCCAGCAGACGACTAGCGGGAGCTCGCGAGCAGTACTTC. This encodes CASRRLAGAREQYF. The full variable domain, with the rest looked up from reference TRBV11-2 and TRBJ2-7, is EAGVAQSPRYKIIEKRQSVAFWCNPISGHATLYWYQQILGQGPKLLIQFQNNGVVDDSQLPKDRFSAERLKGVDSTLKIQPAKLEDSAVYLCASRRLAGAREQYFGPGTRLTVT.